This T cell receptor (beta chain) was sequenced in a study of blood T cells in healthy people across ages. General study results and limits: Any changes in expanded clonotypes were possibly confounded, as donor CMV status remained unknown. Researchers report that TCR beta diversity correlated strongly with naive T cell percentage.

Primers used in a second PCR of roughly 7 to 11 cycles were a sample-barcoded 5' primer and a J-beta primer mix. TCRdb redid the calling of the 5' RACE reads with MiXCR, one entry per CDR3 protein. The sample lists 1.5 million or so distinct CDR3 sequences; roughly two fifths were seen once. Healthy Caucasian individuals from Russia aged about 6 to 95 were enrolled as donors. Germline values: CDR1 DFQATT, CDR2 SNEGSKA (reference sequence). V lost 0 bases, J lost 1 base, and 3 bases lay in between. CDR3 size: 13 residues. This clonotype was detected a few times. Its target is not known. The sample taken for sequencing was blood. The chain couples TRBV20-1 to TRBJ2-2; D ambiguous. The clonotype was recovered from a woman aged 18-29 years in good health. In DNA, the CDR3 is TGCAGTGCTAGAGACTTGAACACCGGGGAGCTGTTTTTT. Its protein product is CSARDLNTGELFF.